This TCR beta chain was profiled in a study of regulatory T cells in long-lasting Graves disease. This clonotype was seen more than once but under ten times. There are 14 residues in the CDR3. Germline loops: CDR1 MNHEY, CDR2 SVGEGT. Trimming left V 7 bases short and J 5 bases short, with 17 bases between. According to the study, TCR beta libraries were built with iRepertoire HTBI primers and CDR3-region Arm-PCR. TCRdb processed the multiplex PCR reads anew with MiXCR; each CDR3 protein has one entry. The sample lists around 400,000 distinct CDR3 sequences; roughly 12% were seen once. Time point of the sample: newly diagnosed GD, antithyroid drugs for less than 3 months. From PBMCs, RNA was extracted and then used to make the TCR library. These same records also appear under a second study, on T cells in Graves' hyperthyroidism and ophthalmopathy.

The receptor was isolated from a woman aged 18-35 years with Graves disease. Specimen: peripheral blood mononuclear cells (PBMCs), collected at new diagnosis, from a patient treated with antithyroid drugs. This chain connects TRBV6-2 or TRBV6-3 to TRBJ2-5, with D possibly matching TRBD1 (6 bases). In DNA, the CDR3 is TGTGCCAGCACCAACAGGGCAGGGTGGGAGACCCAGTACTTC. Its translation: CASTNRAGWETQYF.